This passage covers 2 T cell receptor beta chains from one sample sequenced in a study of T cell responses to AZD1222 COVID-19 vaccine (dated by TCRdb to the early 2020s). The library was made by the immunoSEQ multiplex PCR assay. The table comes from immuneACCESS by way of TCRdb, which keeps in-frame sequences with V and J called. Part of the clones is missing from these tables; in studies checked, under half for an unresolved V gene and the rest for unknown reasons. The sample table contains about 160,000 clones; only one count was recorded for 92% of them. More than 3% of the sample comes from the top ten. The time point label on this specimen signifies: about 28 days (+/-7) after the second vaccine dose. Here the sequenced sample was peripheral blood, taken 28 days after the second AZD1222 dose. These receptors originate from an adult who received the AZD1222 COVID-19 vaccine.

The chain is built from TRBV28 and TRBJ2-7, with D tentatively TRBD1 or TRBD2 (5 bases each). Germline CDR1 and CDR2: MDHEN and SYDVKM. This CDR3 comprises 11 residues. V was cut by 2 bases and J by 9 bases, with 8 bases left in between. For the CDR3, the DNA is TGTGCCAGCAGTTTAAGGGACGGGCAGTACTTC. This encodes CASSLRDGQYF.

The CDR3 region has the DNA TGTGCCAGCAGTTTAATGGGGGAGGGGTATGGCTACACCTTC. Translation gives CASSLMGEGYGYTF. The V and J genes are TRBV28 and TRBJ1-2, with D tentatively TRBD1 (5 bases). The V gene lost 2 bases and the J gene lost 5 bases, with 12 bases spanning the gap. The V gene's germline CDR1 is MDHEN and CDR2 SYDVKM. This CDR3 spans 14 amino acids.